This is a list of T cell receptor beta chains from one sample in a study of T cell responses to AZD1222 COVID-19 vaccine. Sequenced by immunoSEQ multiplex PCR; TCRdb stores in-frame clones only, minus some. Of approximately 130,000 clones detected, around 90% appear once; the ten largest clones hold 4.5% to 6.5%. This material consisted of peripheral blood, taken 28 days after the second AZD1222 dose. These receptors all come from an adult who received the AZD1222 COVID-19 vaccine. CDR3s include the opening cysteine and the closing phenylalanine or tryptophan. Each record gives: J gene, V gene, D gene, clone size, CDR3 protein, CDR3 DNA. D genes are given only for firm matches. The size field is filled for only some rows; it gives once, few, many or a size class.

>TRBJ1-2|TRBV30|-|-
CACPGRGNLGYTF
TGTGCCTGCCCGGGGAGGGGGAACCTTGGCTACACCTTC
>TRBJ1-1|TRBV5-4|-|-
CASSLDRPMNTEAFF
TGTGCCAGCAGCTTGGACCGGCCGATGAACACTGAAGCTTTCTTT
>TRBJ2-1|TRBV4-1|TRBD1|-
CASSQDISRVRGSYNEQFF
TGCGCCAGCAGCCAAGACATCTCCCGGGTCAGGGGGTCCTACAATGAGCAGTTCTTC
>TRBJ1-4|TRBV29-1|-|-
CSVDTAGDQLFF
TGCAGCGTTGATACAGCAGGGGACCAACTGTTTTTT
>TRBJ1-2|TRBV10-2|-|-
CASSDTPMTGNYGYTF
TGCGCCAGCTCTGACACTCCGATGACAGGAAACTATGGCTACACCTTC
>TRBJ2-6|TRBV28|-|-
CASSLDWVGANVLTF
TGTGCCAGCAGTTTAGACTGGGTCGGGGCCAACGTCCTGACTTTC
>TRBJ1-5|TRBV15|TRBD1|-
CATSRKDRVIYSNQPQHF
TGTGCCACCAGCCGAAAAGACAGGGTAATTTATAGCAATCAGCCCCAGCATTTT
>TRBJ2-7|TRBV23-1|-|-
CASSHIKRQQLPYEQYF
TGCGCCAGCAGTCATATTAAGAGGCAACAACTACCCTACGAGCAGTACTTC
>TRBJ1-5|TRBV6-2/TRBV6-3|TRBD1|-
CASSYSSYRDRGSNQPQHF
TGTGCCAGCAGTTACTCGAGTTATCGGGACAGGGGGAGCAATCAGCCCCAGCATTTT
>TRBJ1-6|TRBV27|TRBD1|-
CASSYQQGGTSSPLHF
TGTGCCAGCAGTTACCAACAGGGGGGCACAAGTTCACCCCTCCACTTT
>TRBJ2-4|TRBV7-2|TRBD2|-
CASSPERERNIQYF
TGTGCCAGCAGCCCAGAGCGGGAGAGGAACATTCAGTACTTC
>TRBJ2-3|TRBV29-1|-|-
CSVPPDTDTQYF
TGCAGCGTTCCCCCGGACACAGATACGCAGTATTTT
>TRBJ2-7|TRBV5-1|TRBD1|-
CASRDPGQGVSEQYF
TGCGCCAGCAGGGATCCGGGACAGGGGGTGAGTGAGCAGTACTTC
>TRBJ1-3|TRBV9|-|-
CASSPRNSGNTIYF
TGTGCCAGCAGCCCCCGGAACTCTGGAAACACCATATATTTT
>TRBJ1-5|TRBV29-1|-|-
CSVGELEGQPQHF
TGCAGCGTTGGAGAACTGGAAGGTCAGCCCCAGCATTTT
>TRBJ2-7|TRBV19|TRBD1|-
CASSIAGTGSAYEQYF
TGTGCCAGTAGTATAGCCGGGACAGGTTCAGCCTACGAGCAGTACTTC
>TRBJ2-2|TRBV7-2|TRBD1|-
CASSYRQGATGELFF
TGTGCCAGCAGCTACAGACAGGGGGCCACCGGGGAGCTGTTTTTT
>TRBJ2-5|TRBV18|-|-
CASSPTGVGETQYF
TGTGCCAGCTCACCCACGGGAGTGGGGGAGACCCAGTACTTC
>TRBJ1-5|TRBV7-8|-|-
CASSLPRRLGSNQPQHF
TGTGCCAGCAGTCTACCCCGTAGGTTGGGGAGCAATCAGCCCCAGCATTTT
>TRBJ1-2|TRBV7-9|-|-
CASSPRDKGWYGYTF
TGTGCCAGCAGCCCACGAGACAAGGGATGGTATGGCTACACCTTC
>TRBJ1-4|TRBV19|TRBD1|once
CASSRSGTGDEKLFF
TGTGCCAGTAGCCGATCCGGGACAGGGGATGAAAAACTGTTTTTT
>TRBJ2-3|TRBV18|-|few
CASSQDSTDTQYF
TGTGCCAGCTCACAGGACAGCACAGATACGCAGTATTTT
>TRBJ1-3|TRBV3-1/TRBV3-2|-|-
CASAEARGNTIYF
TGTGCCAGCGCCGAGGCGAGAGGAAACACCATATATTTT
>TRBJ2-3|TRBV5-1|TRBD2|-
CASSLEAREPSTDTQYF
TGCGCCAGCAGCTTGGAGGCGCGGGAGCCATCCACAGATACGCAGTATTTT
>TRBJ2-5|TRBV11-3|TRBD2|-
CASSLDWPAGGPGETQYF
TGTGCCAGCAGCTTAGATTGGCCAGCGGGGGGGCCAGGGGAGACCCAGTACTTC
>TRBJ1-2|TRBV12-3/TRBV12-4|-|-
CASRGRKGGYTF
TGTGCCAGCAGGGGGCGGAAAGGTGGCTACACCTTC
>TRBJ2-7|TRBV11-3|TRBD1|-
CASSYSGQGLDEQYF
TGTGCCAGCAGCTACTCGGGACAGGGGTTAGACGAGCAGTACTTC
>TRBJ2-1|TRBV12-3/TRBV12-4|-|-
CASSPSVNEQFF
TGTGCCAGCAGTCCTTCAGTCAATGAGCAGTTCTTC
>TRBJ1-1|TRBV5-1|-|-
CASSLEGGAPSTEAFF
TGCGCCAGCAGCTTGGAGGGTGGGGCGCCGAGCACTGAAGCTTTCTTT
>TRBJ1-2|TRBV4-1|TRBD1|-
CASSLGGTGAPNYGYTF
TGCGCCAGCAGCCTTGGGGGGACAGGGGCCCCTAACTATGGCTACACCTTC
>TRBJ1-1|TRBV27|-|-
CASSRAGYRVTEAFF
TGTGCCAGCAGTCGGGCCGGTTACAGGGTCACTGAAGCTTTCTTT
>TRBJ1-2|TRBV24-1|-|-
CATSDAPGGPNYGYTF
TGTGCCACCAGTGACGCACCGGGGGGGCCAAACTATGGCTACACCTTC
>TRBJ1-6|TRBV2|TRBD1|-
CASRTGVGSPLHF
TGTGCCAGCAGGACAGGGGTAGGTTCACCCCTCCACTTT
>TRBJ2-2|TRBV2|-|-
CATQSQGDTGELFF
TGTGCCACCCAATCACAGGGTGACACCGGGGAGCTGTTTTTT
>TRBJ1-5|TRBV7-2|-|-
CASSLAPGNNQPQHF
TGTGCCAGCAGCTTAGCGCCGGGGAACAATCAGCCCCAGCATTTT
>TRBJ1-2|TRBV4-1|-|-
CASSQQGEVSNYGYTF
TGCGCCAGCAGCCAGCAAGGGGAGGTTTCTAACTATGGCTACACCTTC
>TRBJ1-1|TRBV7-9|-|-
CASSPLGGPNTEAFF
TGTGCCAGCAGCCCGCTGGGGGGCCCGAACACTGAAGCTTTCTTT
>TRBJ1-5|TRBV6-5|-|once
CASSYSSGNQPQHF
TGTGCCAGCAGTTACTCATCCGGCAATCAGCCCCAGCATTTT
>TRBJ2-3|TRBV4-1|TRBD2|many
CASSKLTSGATDTQYF
TGCGCCAGCAGCAAGCTGACTAGCGGAGCCACAGATACGCAGTATTTT
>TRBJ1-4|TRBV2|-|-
CASRGRKETNEKLFF
TGTGCCAGCAGGGGGCGGAAGGAAACTAATGAAAAACTGTTTTTT
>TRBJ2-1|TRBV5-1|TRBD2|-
CASSLSPSGGYNEQFF
TGCGCCAGCAGCTTGTCCCCCAGCGGGGGCTACAATGAGCAGTTCTTC
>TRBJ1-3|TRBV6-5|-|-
CASRRETRPGNTIYF
TGTGCCAGCAGGCGGGAGACTCGCCCTGGAAACACCATATATTTT
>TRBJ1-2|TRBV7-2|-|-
CASSLGQGLRGYTF
TGTGCCAGCAGCTTAGGCCAGGGGTTGCGGGGCTACACCTTC